This TCR beta chain stems from a study of graft-versus-host responses after intestinal transplantation. Study-wide background: Anti-thymocyte globulin served as induction for all recipients, who then took tacrolimus and steroids for three to four years. Findings of the study overall: The highest levels of circulating GvH clones went along with early declines in HvG clones after transplant.

The CDR3 is 15 amino acids. The V gene end was trimmed by 1 base and the J gene end by 5 bases; junction bases not matched to a gene: 4. Per germline, CDR1 LGHNA and CDR2 YNFKEQ. About this clone: Antigen unknown.

Sequenced by immunoSEQ multiplex PCR; TCRdb stores in-frame clones only, minus some. Of 9,500 to 15,000 clones listed, more than 85% are singletons. The receptor was derived from a human patient who received an intestinal transplant, so some T cells may come from the graft donor. The sequenced sample was PBMCs, obtained roughly 110 days after intestinal transplant. The chain links TRBV4-2 to TRBJ2-1; TRBD2 matches 8 bases. The CDR3, as DNA: TGTGCCAGCAGCCAAGCCCGGACTAGCAACAATGAGCAGTTCTTC. It specifies CASSQARTSNNEQFF.